Only a few counts were recorded for the clone carrying this TCR beta chain. The data were obtained in a study of blood T cell repertoires in COVID-19. Study information: PBMCs, B-cell-depleted T cells, or T cells were the source of the cDNA or gDNA that made up the material.

Individuals aged 18 to 89 years were recruited from 24 US areas. Two consecutive negative NP/OP PCR tests, clearance, or resolved symptoms defined Cohort 3 recovery. The repertoire was sequenced with immunoSEQ multiplex PCR; TCRdb's copy has only in-frame clones and lacks some. Of 490,000 or so clones in the sample, 70% to 90% were seen once. Germline V gene lookup returns CDR1 LNHNV and CDR2 YYDKDF (reference sequence). With 1 base clipped from V and 4 bases from J, the junction kept 4 bases outside the gene matches. The CDR3 length is 15 residues. The chain couples TRBV15 to TRBJ1-3, with TRBD1 matching 7 bases. The sample taken for sequencing was PBMCs or T cells enriched from blood (not recorded which). This clonotype was sampled from a woman aged 55-70 years who had recovered from COVID-19. The CDR3 nucleotides read TGTGCCACCAGCAGAGGGACAGGAGACGGAAACACCATATATTTT. Translating gives CATSRGTGDGNTIYF.